The 10 T cell receptor beta chains presented below share a single source sample, sequenced in a study of control samples from healthy donors and cancer patients. Clones were sequenced by immunoSEQ multiplex PCR, and TCRdb holds only the in-frame ones, with some missing. The table records 9,500 to 15,000 clones, approximately 90% of them present only once. Source material: formalin-fixed, paraffin-embedded tissue. Receptors were obtained from a male donor with melanoma.

The rearrangement uses TRBV20-1 and TRBJ2-3; no definite D call. The V gene's germline CDR1 is DFQATT and CDR2 SNEGSKA (reference sequence). The CDR3 sequence is 11 residues long. V was trimmed by 6 bases and J by 4 bases, leaving 8 bases between them. The CDR3 nucleotides read TGCAGTGCCCGGCATGCAGATACGCAGTATTTT. It encodes CSARHADTQYF.

The rearrangement links TRBV15 to TRBJ2-1; 7 bases agree with TRBD2. CDR1 and CDR2 from the germline V gene are LNHNV and YYDKDF (reference sequence). V gave up 8 bases and J gave up 6 bases; unmatched junction bases: 13. The CDR3 is made up of 15 amino acids. CDR3 sequence reads: CATGGSGIIGNEQFF. Written as DNA, the CDR3 is TGTGCCACCGGCGGGAGTGGAATTATAGGCAATGAGCAGTTCTTC.

V gene TRBV29-1 combines with J gene TRBJ1-1; 8 positions match TRBD1. Trimming cost V 3 bases and J 0 bases; bases outside gene matches: 3. CDR3 length: 14 amino acids. CDR1 and CDR2 (germline): SQVTM, ANQGSEA. In nucleotides, the CDR3 is TGCAGCGTTGAGCAGGGGGCGGTGAACACTGAAGCTTTCTTT. This sequence encodes CSVEQGAVNTEAFF.

The chain recombines TRBV2 with TRBJ2-1, with D possibly TRBD2 on 6 matching bases. CDR3 length: 15 amino acids. Trimming removed 4 bases at V and 6 bases at J, with 16 bases between. Per germline, CDR1 SNHLY and CDR2 FYNNEI. CDR3 in DNA: TGTGCCAGCAGTGTGAGGGCTAGCGAAACCAATGAGCAGTTCTTC. Protein sequence: CASSVRASETNEQFF. Together with reference TRBV2 and TRBJ2-1, the CDR3 gives the full variable domain: EPEVTQTPSHQVTQMGQEVILRCVPISNHLYFYWYRQILGQKVEFLVSFYNNEISEKSEIFDDQFSVERPDGSNFTLKIRSTKLEDSAMYFCASSVRASETNEQFFGPGTRLTVL.

The V call is TRBV18, the J call TRBJ2-5; TRBD2 is a possible D gene (6 bases). Deletions cut 8 bases from V and 2 bases from J, with 12 bases between. The germline V gene encodes CDR1 KGHSH and CDR2 LQKENI. The CDR3 sequence is 13 residues long. DNA of the CDR3: TGTGCCAGCGCGTTTGGGGGGCAAGAGACCCAGTACTTC. Translated, it gives CASAFGGQETQYF. Combining the CDR3 with reference TRBV18 and TRBJ2-5 gives the whole variable domain NAGVMQNPRHLVRRRGQEARLRCSPMKGHSHVYWYRQLPEEGLKFMVYLQKENIIDESGMPKERFSAEFPKEGPSILRIQQVVRGDSAAYFCASAFGGQETQYFGPGTRLLVL.

The gene calls are TRBV19 and TRBJ2-2; 9 bases line up with TRBD1. After removal of 6 bases from V and 6 bases from J, the junction contained 5 bases not matched to a gene. Germline CDR1 reads LNHDA; CDR2 reads SQIVND (reference sequence). The CDR3 is made up of 14 amino acids. The DNA for the CDR3 is TGTGCCAGTAGAACAGGGGGCGCTTCCGGGGAGCTGTTTTTT. Amino acid sequence: CASRTGGASGELFF. Full variable domain (remainder filled in from reference TRBV19 and TRBJ2-2): DGGITQSPKYLFRKEGQNVTLSCEQNLNHDAMYWYRQDPGQGLRLIYYSQIVNDFQKGDIAEGYSVSREKKESFPLTVTSAQKNPTAFYLCASRTGGASGELFFGEGSRLTVL.

The V and J genes are TRBV18 and TRBJ2-3, with a weak D call TRBD1 (5 bases). V shed 3 bases and J shed 1 base, with 14 bases lying between them. The CDR3 totals 16 residues. Germline V lookup: CDR1 KGHSH, CDR2 LQKENI. This CDR3 is CASSPYSGSGTDTQYF. Written as DNA, the CDR3 is TGTGCCAGCTCACCTTACTCAGGGTCGGGCACAGATACGCAGTATTTT.

V gene TRBV29-1 combines with J gene TRBJ1-4; no clear D gene. V lost 5 bases and J lost 4, with 11 bases in between. The CDR3 has 13 amino acids. CDR1 is SQVTM, CDR2 ANQGSEA, per germline. CDR3 in amino acids: CSVSRENNEKLFF. The DNA for the CDR3 is TGCAGCGTTTCCCGGGAAAATAATGAAAAACTGTTTTTT.

CDR3: CASSDRRGASTTQYF. CDR3 nucleotide sequence: TGTGCCAGCAGCGACAGGAGGGGGGCAAGCACGACCCAGTACTTC. The chain recombines TRBV6-5 with TRBJ2-5, with D perhaps being TRBD1 or TRBD2 (6 bases each). CDR3 size: 15 residues. V was cut by 6 bases and J by 7 bases, with 21 bases left in between. The germline V gene encodes CDR1 MNHEY and CDR2 SVGAGI.

Regarding this clone: The junction departs from germline at one end; a sequencing error may be responsible. The chain joins TRBV19 to TRBJ2-2; 7 bases are shared with TRBD1. This CDR3 region has 15 residues. Germline V lookup: CDR1 LNHDA, CDR2 SQIVND (reference sequence). The CDR3 DNA is TGTGCCAGTAGTATACCGGGACGAGGGGGCGGGCAGCTGTTTTTT. Amino acids: CASSIPGRGGGQLFF.